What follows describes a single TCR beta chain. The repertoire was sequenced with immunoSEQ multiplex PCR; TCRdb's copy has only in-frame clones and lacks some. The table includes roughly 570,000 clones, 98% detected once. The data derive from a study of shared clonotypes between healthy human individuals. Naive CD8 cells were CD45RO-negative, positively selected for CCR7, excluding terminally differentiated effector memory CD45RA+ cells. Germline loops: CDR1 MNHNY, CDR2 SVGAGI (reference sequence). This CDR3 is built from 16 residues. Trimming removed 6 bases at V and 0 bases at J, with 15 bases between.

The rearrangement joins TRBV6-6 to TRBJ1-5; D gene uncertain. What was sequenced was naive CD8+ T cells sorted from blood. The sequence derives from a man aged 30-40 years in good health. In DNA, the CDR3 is TGTGCCAGCAGGGGGTGGACGGAGAATAGCAATCAGCCCCAGCATTTT. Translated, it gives CASRGWTENSNQPQHF.